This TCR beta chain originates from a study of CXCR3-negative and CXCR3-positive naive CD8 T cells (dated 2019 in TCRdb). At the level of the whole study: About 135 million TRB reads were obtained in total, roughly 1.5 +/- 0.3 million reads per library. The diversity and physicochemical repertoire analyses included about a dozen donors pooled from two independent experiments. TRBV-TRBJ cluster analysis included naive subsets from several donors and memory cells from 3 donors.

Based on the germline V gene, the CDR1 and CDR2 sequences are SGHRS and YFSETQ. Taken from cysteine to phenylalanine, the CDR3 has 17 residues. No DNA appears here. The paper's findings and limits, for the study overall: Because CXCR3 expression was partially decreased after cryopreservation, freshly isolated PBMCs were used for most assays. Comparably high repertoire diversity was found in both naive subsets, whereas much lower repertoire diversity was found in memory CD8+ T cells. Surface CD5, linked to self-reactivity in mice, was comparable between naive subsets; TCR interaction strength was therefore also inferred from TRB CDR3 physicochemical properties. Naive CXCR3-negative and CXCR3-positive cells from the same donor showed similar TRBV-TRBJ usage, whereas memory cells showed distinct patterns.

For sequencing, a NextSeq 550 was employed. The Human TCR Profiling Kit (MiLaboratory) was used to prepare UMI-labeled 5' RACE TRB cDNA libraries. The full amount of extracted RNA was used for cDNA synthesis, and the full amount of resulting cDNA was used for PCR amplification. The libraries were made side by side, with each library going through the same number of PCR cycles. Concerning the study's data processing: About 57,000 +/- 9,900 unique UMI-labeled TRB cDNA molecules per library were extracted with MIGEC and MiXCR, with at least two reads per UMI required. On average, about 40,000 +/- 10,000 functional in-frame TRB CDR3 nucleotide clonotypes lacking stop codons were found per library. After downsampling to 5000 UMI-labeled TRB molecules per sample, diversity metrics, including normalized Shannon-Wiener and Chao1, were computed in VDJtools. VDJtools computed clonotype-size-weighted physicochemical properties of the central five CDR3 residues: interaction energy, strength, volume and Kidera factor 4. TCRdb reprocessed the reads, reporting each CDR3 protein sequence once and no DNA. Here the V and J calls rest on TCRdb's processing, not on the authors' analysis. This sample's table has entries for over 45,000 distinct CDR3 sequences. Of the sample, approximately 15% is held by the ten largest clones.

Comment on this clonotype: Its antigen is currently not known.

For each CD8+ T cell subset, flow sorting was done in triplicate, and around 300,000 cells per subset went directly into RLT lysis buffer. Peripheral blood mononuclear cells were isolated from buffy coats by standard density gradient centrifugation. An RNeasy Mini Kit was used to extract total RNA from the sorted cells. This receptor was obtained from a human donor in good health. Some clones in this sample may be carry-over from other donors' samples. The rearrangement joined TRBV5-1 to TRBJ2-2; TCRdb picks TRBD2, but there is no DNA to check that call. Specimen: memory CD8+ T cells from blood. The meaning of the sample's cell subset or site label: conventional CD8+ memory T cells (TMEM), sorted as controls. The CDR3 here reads CASSSGLAGVRTGELFF.